Shown below are 2 T cell receptor beta chains from a single sample sequenced in a study of blood T cell repertoires in COVID-19. TCRdb keeps only in-frame clones here, not all; method: immunoSEQ multiplex PCR. Altogether more than 95,000 clones are present, roughly 90% being singletons, with the ten largest covering 3.5%. The specimen sequenced was peripheral blood. These receptors came from a woman aged 60-70 years with acute or convalescent COVID-19.

Written as DNA, the CDR3 is TGCGCCAGCAGTGATGTTTCGGGAGTGGTGCGATTCTTC. Amino acids: CASSDVSGVVRFF. The V gene is TRBV10-1, the J gene TRBJ2-1, with D perhaps matching TRBD2 (6 bases). CDR1 is WNHNN, CDR2 SYGVQD, per germline (reference sequence). Trimming removed 3 bases at V and 16 bases at J, with 19 bases between. CDR3 length: 13 residues.

The chain couples TRBV7-2 to TRBJ2-1; D gene unclear. CDR1 SGHTA and CDR2 FQGNSA come from the germline V gene. This CDR3 spans 12 amino acids. V lost 5 bases, J lost 8 bases, and 10 bases lay in between. The CDR3 DNA sequence: TGTGCCAGCAGCCCAAGTGGCTATGAGCAGTTCTTC. This codes for CASSPSGYEQFF.